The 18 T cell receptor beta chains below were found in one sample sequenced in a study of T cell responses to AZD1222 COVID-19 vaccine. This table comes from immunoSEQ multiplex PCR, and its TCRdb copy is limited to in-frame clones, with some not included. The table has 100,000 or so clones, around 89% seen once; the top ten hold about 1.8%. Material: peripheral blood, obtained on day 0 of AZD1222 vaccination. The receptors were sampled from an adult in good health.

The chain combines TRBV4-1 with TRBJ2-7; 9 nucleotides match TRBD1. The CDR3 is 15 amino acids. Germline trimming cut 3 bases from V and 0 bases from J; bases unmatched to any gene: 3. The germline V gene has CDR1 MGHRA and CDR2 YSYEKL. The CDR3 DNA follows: TGCGCCAGCAGCCACAGGGACAGGGACTCCTACGAGCAGTACTTC. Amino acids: CASSHRDRDSYEQYF.

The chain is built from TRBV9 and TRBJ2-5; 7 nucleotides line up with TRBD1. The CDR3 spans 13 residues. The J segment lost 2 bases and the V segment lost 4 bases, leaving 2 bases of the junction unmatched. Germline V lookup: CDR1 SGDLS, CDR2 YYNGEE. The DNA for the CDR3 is TGTGCCAGCAGCAAGGGACAGCAAGAGACCCAGTACTTC. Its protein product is CASSKGQQETQYF.

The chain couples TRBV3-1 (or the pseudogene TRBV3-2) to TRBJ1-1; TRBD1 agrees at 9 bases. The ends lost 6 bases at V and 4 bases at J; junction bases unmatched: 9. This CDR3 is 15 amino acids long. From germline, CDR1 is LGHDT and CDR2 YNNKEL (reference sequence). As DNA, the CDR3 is TGTGCCAGCAGTTCCATACGGACAGGGGCCACTGAAGCTTTCTTT. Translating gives CASSSIRTGATEAFF.

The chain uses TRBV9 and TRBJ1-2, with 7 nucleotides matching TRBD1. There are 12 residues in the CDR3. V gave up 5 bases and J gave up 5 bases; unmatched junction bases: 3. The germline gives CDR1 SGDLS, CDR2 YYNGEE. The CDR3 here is CASRATGYGYTF. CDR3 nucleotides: TGTGCCAGCAGGGCGACAGGGTATGGCTACACCTTC. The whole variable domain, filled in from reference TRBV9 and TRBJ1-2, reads DSGVTQTPKHLITATGQRVTLRCSPRSGDLSVYWYQQSLDQGLQFLIQYYNGEERAKGNILERFSAQQFPDLHSELNLSSLELGDSALYFCASRATGYGYTFGSGTRLTVV.

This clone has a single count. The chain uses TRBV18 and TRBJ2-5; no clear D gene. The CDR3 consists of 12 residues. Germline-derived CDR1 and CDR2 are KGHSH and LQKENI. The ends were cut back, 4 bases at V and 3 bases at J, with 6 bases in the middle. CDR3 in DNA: TGTGCCAGCTCACTCGAAAAAGAGACCCAGTACTTC. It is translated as CASSLEKETQYF.

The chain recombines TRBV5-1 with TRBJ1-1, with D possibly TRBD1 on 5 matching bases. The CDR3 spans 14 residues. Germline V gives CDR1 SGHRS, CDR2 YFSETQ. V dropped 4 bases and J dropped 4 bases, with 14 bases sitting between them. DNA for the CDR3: TGCGCCAGCAGCGCCTCACAGGTCGGCACTGAAGCTTTCTTT. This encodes CASSASQVGTEAFF.

The CDR3 reads CASSLFFGTSGSEAFF. CDR3 coding DNA: TGCGCCAGCAGCTTATTTTTCGGGACATCAGGATCTGAAGCTTTCTTT. This rearrangement joins TRBV5-1 to TRBJ1-1, with D maybe TRBD1 (6 bases). The V end lost 2 bases, the J end lost 6 bases, and 20 bases lay between the germline ends. Looked up from germline, CDR1 is SGHRS and CDR2 is YFSETQ. This CDR3 has 16 residues.

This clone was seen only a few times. The CDR3 DNA sequence: TGTGCCAGCAGTGAACGTGGGGACAGGGTGACCTATAATTCACCCCTCCACTTT. This codes for CASSERGDRVTYNSPLHF. The chain is built from TRBV2 and TRBJ1-6; 9 bases line up with TRBD1. The CDR3 contains 18 residues. J gave up 2 bases and V 2 bases, and 7 bases lay outside the gene matches. The germline CDR1 and CDR2 sequences are SNHLY and FYNNEI. The whole variable domain, remainder taken from reference TRBV2 and TRBJ1-6, is EPEVTQTPSHQVTQMGQEVILRCVPISNHLYFYWYRQILGQKVEFLVSFYNNEISEKSEIFDDQFSVERPDGSNFTLKIRSTKLEDSAMYFCASSERGDRVTYNSPLHFGNGTRLTVT.

For the CDR3, the DNA is TGCGCCAGCAGCCAGGACAGGGGAAGGTGGTACAACACTGAAGCTTTCTTT. Its translation: CASSQDRGRWYNTEAFF. This chain links TRBV4-3 with TRBJ1-1; 9 nucleotides line up with TRBD1. CDR3 size: 17 residues. The germline V gene encodes CDR1 LGHNA and CDR2 YSLEER. V lost 3 bases to trimming and J lost 2 bases; unmatched junction nucleotides: 10.

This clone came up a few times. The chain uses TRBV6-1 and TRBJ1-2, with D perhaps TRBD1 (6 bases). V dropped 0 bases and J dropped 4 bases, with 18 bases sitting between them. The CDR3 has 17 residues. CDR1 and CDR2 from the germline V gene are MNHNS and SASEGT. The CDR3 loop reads CASSEALILQGRYGYTF. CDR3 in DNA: TGTGCCAGCAGTGAAGCCCTGATTTTGCAGGGGCGCTATGGCTACACCTTC.

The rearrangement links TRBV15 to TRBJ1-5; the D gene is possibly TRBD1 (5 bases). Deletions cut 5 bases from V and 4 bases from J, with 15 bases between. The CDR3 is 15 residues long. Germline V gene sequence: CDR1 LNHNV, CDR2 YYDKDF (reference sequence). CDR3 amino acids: CATSLPPGVNQPQHF. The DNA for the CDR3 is TGTGCCACCAGCCTACCCCCGGGGGTGAATCAGCCCCAGCATTTT.

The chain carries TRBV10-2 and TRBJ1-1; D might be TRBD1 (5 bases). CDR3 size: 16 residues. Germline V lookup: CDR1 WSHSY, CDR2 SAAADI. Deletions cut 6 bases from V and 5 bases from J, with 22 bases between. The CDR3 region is CASRARTRGVWTEAFF. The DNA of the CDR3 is TGCGCCAGCAGAGCTAGGACACGGGGGGTTTGGACTGAAGCTTTCTTT.

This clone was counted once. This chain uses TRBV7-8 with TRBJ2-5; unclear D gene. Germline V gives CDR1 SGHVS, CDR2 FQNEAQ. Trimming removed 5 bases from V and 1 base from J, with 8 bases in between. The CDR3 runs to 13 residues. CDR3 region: CASSRRVQETQYF. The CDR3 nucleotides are TGTGCCAGCAGCCGCCGGGTCCAAGAGACCCAGTACTTC.

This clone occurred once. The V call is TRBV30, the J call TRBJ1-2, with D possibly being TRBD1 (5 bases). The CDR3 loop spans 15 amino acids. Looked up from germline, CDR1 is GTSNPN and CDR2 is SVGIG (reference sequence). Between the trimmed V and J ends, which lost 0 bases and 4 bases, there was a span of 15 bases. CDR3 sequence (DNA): TGTGCCTGGAGTGTAGGTGGGACCGAAGCCTATGGCTACACCTTC. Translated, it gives CAWSVGGTEAYGYTF.

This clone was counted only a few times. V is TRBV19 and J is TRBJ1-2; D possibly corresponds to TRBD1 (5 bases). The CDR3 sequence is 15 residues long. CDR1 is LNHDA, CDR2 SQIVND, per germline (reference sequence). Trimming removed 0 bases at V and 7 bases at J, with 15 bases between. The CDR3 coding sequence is TGTGCCAGTAGTATAGAGCCGTTGGGGACGGGTGGCTACACCTTC. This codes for CASSIEPLGTGGYTF.

CDR3 bases: TGCGCCAGCAGCCAAGATGTGTGGGAAACTGAAGCTTTCTTT. Residues: CASSQDVWETEAFF. The V and J genes are TRBV4-3 and TRBJ1-1; D ambiguous. This CDR3 contains 14 residues. Germline V lookup: CDR1 LGHNA, CDR2 YSLEER. V lost 0 bases to trimming and J lost 5 bases, with 10 bases between them.

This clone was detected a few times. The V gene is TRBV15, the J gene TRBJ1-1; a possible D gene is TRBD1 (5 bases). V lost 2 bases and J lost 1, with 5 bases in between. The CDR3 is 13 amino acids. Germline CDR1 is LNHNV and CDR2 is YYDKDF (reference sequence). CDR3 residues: CATSRQGNTEAFF. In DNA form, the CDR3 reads TGTGCCACCAGCAGACAGGGGAACACTGAAGCTTTCTTT.

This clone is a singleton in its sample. Written as DNA, the CDR3 is TGTGCCAGCTCACTACTGACAGGGGACGATCAGCCCCAGCATTTT. Translated, it gives CASSLLTGDDQPQHF. V gene TRBV18 combines with J gene TRBJ1-5, with 8 bases identical to TRBD1. After removal of 4 bases from V and 5 bases from J, the junction contained 7 bases not matched to a gene. The CDR3 is made up of 15 amino acids. The germline gives CDR1 KGHSH, CDR2 LQKENI.